This TCR beta chain was recorded in a study of blood T cell repertoires in COVID-19. Study background: COVID-19 samples, acute and convalescent, were from the United States, Italy and Spain.

Source study methods: Estimates of nucleated cell counts were drawn from the amplification of reference gene primers. The table came from immunoSEQ multiplex PCR; TCRdb's copy has only in-frame clones and leaves some out. The DNA gave D and trimming, while V, J and clone size come from that table. Of over 85,000 clones listed, around 90% are singletons. Seattle patient enrollment occurred during active infection, with longitudinal follow-up thereafter. Germline V CDR1 and CDR2: SGHRS, YFSETQ. The CDR3 spans 13 residues. With 0 bases clipped from V and 8 bases from J, the junction kept 3 bases outside the gene matches.

Material for sequencing was peripheral blood. The chain has TRBV5-1 and TRBJ1-2; 8 bases agree with TRBD1. The origin of this receptor is a woman in her forties or fifties with COVID-19, enrolled during active disease. This CDR3 is CASSLGDRGGYTF. The CDR3 DNA sequence: TGCGCCAGCAGCTTGGGAGACAGGGGAGGCTACACCTTC. The complete variable domain, with remaining parts taken from reference TRBV5-1 and TRBJ1-2, reads KAGVTQTPRYLIKTRGQQVTLSCSPISGHRSVSWYQQTPGQGLQFLFEYFSETQRNKGNFPGRFSGRQFSNSRSEMNVSTLELGDSALYLCASSLGDRGGYTFGSGTRLTVV.